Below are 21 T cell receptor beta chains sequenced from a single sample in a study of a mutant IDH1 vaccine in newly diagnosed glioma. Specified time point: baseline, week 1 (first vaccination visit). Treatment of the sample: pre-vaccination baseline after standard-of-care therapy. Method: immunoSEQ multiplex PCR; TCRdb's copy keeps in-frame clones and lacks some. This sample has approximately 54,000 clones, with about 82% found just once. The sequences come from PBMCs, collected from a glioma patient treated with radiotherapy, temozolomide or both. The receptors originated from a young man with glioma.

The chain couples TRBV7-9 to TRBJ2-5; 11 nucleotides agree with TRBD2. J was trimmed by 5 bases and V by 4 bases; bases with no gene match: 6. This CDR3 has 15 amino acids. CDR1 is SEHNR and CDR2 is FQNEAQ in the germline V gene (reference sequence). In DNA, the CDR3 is TGTGCCAGCAGCTGGGGACTAGCGGAACCGGAGACCCAGTACTTC. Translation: CASSWGLAEPETQYF.

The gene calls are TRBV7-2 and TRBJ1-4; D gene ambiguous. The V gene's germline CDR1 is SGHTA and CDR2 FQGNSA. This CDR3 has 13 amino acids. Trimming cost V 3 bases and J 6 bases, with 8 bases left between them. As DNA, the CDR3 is TGTGCCAGCAGCTTGACACGGGATGAAAAACTGTTTTTT. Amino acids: CASSLTRDEKLFF.

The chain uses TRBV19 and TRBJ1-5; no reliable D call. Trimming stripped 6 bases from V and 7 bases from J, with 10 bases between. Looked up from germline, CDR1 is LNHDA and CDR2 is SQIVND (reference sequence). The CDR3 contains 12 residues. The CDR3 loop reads CASSPGKQPQHF. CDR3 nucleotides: TGTGCCAGTAGCCCGGGGAAACAGCCCCAGCATTTT.

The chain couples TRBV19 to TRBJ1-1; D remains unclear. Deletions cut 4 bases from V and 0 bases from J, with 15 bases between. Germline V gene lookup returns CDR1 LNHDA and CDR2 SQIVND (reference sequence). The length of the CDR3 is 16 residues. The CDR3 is CASSTDPGLLNTEAFF. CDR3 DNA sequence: TGTGCCAGTAGTACCGATCCGGGCCTGTTGAACACTGAAGCTTTCTTT.

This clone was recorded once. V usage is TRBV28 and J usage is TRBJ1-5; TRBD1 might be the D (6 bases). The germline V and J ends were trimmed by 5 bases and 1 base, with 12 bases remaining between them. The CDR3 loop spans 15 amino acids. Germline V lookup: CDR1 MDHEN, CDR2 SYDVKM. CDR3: CASSDGGASNQPQHF. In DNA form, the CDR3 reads TGTGCCAGCAGTGACGGGGGCGCGAGCAATCAGCCCCAGCATTTT.

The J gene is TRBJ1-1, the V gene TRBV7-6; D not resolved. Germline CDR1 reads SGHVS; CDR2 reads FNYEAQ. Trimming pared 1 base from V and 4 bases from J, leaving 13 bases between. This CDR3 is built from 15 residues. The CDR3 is CASSLVYNSPTEAFF. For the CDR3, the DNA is TGTGCCAGCAGCTTAGTTTATAACTCGCCCACTGAAGCTTTCTTT. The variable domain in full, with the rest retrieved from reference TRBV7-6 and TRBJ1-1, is GAGVSQSPRYKVTKRGQDVALRCDPISGHVSLYWYRQALGQGPEFLTYFNYEAQQDKSGLPNDRFSAERPEGSISTLTIQRTEQRDSAMYRCASSLVYNSPTEAFFGQGTRLTVV.

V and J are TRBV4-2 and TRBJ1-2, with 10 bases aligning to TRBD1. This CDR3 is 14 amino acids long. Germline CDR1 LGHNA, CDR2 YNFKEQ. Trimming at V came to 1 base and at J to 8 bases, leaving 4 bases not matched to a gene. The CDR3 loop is CASSQATGGRGYTF. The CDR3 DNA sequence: TGTGCCAGCAGCCAAGCGACAGGGGGCAGGGGCTACACCTTC.

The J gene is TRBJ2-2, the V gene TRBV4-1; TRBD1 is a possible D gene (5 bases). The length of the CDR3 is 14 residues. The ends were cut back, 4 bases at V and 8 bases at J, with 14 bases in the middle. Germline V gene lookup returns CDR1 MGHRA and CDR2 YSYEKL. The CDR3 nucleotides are TGCGCCAGCAGCCCCACCACAGGCTGGGGGGAGCTGTTTTTT. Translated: CASSPTTGWGELFF.

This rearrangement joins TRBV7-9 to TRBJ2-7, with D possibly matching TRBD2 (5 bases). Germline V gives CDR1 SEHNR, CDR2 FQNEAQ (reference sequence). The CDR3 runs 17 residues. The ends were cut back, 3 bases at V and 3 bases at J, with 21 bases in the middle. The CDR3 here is CASSLAWGALVGYEQYF. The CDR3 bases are TGTGCCAGCAGCTTGGCCTGGGGAGCCTTGGTCGGCTACGAGCAGTACTTC. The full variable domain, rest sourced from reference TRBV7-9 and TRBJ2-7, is DTGVSQNPRHKITKRGQNVTFRCDPISEHNRLYWYRQTLGQGPEFLTYFQNEAQLEKSRLLSDRFSAERPKGSFSTLEIQRTEQGDSAMYLCASSLAWGALVGYEQYFGPGTRLTVT.

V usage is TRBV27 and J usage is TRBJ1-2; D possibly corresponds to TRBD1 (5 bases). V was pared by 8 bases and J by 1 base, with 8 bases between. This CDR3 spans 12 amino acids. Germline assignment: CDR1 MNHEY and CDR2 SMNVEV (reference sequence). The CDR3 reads CASGAFNYGYTF. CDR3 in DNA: TGTGCCAGCGGGGCTTTTAACTATGGCTACACCTTC.

The CDR3 here is CASSYIRLGGYTF. For the CDR3, the DNA is TGTGCCAGCAGTTACATCAGGCTCGGGGGCTACACCTTC. The chain links TRBV6-5 to TRBJ1-2; no definite D call. The CDR3 extends over 13 amino acids. Trimming shortened V by 2 bases and J by 8 bases, and 12 bases separated the two germline ends. Germline lookup yields CDR1 MNHEY and CDR2 SVGAGI.

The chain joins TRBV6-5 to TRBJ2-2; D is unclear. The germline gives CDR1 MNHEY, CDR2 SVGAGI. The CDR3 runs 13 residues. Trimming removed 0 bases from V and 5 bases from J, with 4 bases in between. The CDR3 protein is CASSYSWTGELFF. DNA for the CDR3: TGTGCCAGCAGTTACTCGTGGACCGGGGAGCTGTTTTTT.

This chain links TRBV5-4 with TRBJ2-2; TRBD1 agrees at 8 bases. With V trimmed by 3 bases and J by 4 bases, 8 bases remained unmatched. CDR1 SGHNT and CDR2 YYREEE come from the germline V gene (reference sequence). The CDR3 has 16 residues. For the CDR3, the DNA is TGTGCCAGCAGCTCCGAAAGACAGGGGCGCACCGGGGAGCTGTTTTTT. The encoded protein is CASSSERQGRTGELFF.

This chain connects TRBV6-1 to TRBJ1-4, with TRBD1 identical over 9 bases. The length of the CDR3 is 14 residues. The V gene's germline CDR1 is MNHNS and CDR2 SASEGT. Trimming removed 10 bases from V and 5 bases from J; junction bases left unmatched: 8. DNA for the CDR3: TGTGCCATAAAATCCGGGACAGGGAATGAAAAACTGTTTTTT. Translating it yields CAIKSGTGNEKLFF.

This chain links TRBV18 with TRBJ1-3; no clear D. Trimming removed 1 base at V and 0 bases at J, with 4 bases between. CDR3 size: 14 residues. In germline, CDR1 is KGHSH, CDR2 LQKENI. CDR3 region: CASSPQASGNTIYF. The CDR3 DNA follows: TGTGCCAGCTCACCACAGGCCTCTGGAAACACCATATATTTT.

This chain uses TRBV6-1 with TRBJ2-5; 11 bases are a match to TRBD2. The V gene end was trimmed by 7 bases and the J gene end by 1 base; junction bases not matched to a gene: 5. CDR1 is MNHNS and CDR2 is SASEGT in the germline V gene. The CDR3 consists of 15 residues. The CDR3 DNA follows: TGTGCCAGCAACTCACTAGCGGGGGTCCAAGAGACCCAGTACTTC. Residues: CASNSLAGVQETQYF.

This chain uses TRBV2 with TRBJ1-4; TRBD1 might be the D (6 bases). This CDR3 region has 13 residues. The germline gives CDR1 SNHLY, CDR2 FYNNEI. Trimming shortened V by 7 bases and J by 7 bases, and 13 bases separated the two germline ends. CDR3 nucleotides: TGTGCCAGCACTTGGGGGCAGGGTGAAAAACTGTTTTTT. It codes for CASTWGQGEKLFF.

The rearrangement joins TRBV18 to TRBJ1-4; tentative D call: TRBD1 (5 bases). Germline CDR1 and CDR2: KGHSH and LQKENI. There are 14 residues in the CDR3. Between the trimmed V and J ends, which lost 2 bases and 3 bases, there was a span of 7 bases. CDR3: CASSPGGANEKLFF. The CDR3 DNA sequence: TGTGCCAGCTCACCAGGGGGAGCTAATGAAAAACTGTTTTTT.

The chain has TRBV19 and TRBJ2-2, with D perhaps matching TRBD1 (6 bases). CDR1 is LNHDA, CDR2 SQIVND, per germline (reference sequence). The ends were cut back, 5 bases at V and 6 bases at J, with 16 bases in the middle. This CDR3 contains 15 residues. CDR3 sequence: CASSLYSGASGELFF. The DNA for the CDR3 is TGTGCCAGTAGTCTCTACTCAGGGGCGTCCGGGGAGCTGTTTTTT.

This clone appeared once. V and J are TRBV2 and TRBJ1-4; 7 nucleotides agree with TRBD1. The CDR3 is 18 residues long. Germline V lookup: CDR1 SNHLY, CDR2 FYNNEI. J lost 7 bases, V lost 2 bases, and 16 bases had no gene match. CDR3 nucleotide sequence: TGTGCCAGCAGTGAACCTCTCGGTGTGGAGGGGGCGATTGAAAAACTGTTTTTT. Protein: CASSEPLGVEGAIEKLFF.

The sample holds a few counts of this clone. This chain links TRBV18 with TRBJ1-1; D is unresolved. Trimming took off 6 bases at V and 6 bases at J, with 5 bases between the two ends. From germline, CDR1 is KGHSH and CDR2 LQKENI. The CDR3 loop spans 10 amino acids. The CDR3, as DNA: TGTGCCAGCTCCGGGGCTGAAGCTTTCTTT. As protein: CASSGAEAFF.